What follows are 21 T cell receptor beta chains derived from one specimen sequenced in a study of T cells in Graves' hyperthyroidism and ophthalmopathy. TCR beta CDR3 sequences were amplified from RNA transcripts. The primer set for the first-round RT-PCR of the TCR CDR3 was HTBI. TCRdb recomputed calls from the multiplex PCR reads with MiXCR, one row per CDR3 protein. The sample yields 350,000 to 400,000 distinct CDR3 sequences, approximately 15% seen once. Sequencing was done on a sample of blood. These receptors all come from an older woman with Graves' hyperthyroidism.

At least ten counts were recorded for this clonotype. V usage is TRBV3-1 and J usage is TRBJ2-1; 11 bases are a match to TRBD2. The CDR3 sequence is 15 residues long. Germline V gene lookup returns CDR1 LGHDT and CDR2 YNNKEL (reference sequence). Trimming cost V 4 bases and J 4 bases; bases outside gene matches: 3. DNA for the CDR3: TGTGCCAGCAGCCCACTAGCGGGGGAATACAATGAGCAGTTCTTC. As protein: CASSPLAGEYNEQFF.

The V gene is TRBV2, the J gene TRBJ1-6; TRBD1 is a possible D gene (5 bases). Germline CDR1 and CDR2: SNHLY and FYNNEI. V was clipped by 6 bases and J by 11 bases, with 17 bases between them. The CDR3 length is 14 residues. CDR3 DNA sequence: TGTGCCAGCAGCCCCGAAGGGGCAAGGACACCCCTCCACTTT. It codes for CASSPEGARTPLHF.

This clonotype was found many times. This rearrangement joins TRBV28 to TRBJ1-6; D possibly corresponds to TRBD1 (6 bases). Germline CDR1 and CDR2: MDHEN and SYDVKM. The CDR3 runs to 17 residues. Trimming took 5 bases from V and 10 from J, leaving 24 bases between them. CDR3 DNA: TGTGCCAGCAGTACTTTATTGGACAGCCTGGAATGGTCACCCCTCCACTTT. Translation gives CASSTLLDSLEWSPLHF.

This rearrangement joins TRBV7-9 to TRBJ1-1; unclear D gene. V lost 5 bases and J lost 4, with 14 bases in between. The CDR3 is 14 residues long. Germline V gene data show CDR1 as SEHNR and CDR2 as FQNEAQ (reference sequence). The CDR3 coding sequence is TGTGCCAGCAGCACATGGACCGGGAGCACTGAAGCTTTCTTT. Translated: CASSTWTGSTEAFF.

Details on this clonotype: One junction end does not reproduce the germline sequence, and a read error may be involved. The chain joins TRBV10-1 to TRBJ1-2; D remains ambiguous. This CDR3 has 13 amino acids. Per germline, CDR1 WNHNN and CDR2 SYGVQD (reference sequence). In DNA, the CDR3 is TGCGCCAGCAGTAAGTCGGAGAACTATGGCTACACCTTC. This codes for CASSKSENYGYTF.

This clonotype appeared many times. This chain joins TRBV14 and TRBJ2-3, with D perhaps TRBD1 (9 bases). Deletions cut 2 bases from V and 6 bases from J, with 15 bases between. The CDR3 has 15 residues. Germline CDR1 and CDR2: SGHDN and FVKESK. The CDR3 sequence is CASSQTSGQGDTQYF. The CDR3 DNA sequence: TGTGCCAGCAGCCAAACTAGCGGACAGGGGGATACGCAGTATTTT.

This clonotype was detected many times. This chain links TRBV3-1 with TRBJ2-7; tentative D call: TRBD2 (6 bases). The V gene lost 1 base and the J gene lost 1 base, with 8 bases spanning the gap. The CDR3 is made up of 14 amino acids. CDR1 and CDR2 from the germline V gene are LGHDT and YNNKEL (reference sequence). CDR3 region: CASSQVRGSYEQYF. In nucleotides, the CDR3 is TGTGCCAGCAGCCAAGTCCGGGGGTCCTACGAGCAGTACTTC.

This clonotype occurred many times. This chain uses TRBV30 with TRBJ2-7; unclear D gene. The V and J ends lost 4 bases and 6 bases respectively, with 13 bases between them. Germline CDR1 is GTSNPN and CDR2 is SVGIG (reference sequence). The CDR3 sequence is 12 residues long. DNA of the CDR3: TGTGCCTGGACTAGATACGTCGGCGAGCAGTACTTC. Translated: CAWTRYVGEQYF. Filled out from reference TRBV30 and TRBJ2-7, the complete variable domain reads SQTIHQWPATLVQPVGSPLSLECTVEGTSNPNLYWYRQAAGRGLQLLFYSVGIGQISSEVPQNLSASRPQDRQFILSSKKLLLSDSGFYLCAWTRYVGEQYFGPGTRLTVT.

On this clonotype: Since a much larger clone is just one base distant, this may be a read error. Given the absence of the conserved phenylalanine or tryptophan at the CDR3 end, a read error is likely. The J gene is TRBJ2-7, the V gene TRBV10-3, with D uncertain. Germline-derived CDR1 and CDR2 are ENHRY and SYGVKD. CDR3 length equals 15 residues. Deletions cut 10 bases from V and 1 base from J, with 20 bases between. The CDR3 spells CATRGKSPSSYEQYS. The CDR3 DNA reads TGTGCCACCCGAGGTAAAAGCCCCTCATCCTACGAGCAGTACTCC.

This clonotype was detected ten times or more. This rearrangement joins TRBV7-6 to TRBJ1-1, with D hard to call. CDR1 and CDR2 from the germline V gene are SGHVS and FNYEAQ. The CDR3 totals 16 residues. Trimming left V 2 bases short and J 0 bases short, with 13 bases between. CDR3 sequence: CASSLTRRYMNTEAFF. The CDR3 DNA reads TGTGCCAGCAGCTTAACCCGGAGGTACATGAACACTGAAGCTTTCTTT.

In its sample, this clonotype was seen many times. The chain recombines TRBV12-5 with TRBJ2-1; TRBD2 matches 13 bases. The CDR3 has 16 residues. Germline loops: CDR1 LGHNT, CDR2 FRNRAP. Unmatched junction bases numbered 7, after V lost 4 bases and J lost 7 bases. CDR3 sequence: CASGSTSGRARNEQFF. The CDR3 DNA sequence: TGTGCTAGTGGTTCCACTAGCGGGAGGGCCAGAAATGAGCAGTTCTTC.

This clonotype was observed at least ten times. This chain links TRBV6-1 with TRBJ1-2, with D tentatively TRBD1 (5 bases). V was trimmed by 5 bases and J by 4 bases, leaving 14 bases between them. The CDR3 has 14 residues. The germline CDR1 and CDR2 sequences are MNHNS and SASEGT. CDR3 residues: CASSSRWGGYGYTF. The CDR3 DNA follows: TGTGCCAGCAGTTCGAGGTGGGGGGGCTATGGCTACACCTTC.

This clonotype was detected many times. In DNA, the CDR3 is TGTGCCTGGAGCGTTACTAACTATGGCTACACCTTC. Protein product: CAWSVTNYGYTF. The chain joins TRBV30 to TRBJ1-2; no clear D. Germline V gives CDR1 GTSNPN, CDR2 SVGIG (reference sequence). This CDR3 contains 12 residues. The germline V and J ends were trimmed by 3 bases and 0 bases, with 5 bases remaining between them.

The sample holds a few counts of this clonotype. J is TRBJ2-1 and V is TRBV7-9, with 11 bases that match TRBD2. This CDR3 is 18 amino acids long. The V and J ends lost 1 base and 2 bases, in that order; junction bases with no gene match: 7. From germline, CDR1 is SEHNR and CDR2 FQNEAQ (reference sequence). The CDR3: CASSLGILAGGPYNEQFF. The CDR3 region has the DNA TGTGCCAGCAGCTTAGGAATTTTAGCGGGAGGGCCCTACAATGAGCAGTTCTTC.

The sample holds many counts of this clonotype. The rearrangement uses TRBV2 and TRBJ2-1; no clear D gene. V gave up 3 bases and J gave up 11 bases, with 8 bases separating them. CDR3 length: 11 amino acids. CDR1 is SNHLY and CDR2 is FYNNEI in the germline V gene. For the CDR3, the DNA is TGTGCCAGCAGTGATTTCTCAAAGCAGTTCTTC. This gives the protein CASSDFSKQFF.

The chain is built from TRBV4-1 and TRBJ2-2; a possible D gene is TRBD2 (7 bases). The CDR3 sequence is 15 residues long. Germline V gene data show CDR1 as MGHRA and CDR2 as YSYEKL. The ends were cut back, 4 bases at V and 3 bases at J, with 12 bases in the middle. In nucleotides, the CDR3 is TGCGCCAGCAGCCGTGAGGGGGGGGACACCGGGGAGCTGTTTTTT. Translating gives CASSREGGDTGELFF.

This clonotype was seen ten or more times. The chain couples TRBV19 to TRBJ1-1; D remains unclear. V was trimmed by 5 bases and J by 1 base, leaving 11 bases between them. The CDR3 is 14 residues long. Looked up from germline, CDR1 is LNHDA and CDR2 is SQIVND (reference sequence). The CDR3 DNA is TGTGCCAGTAGTCCGAGGTGGGAGAACACTGAAGCTTTCTTT. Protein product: CASSPRWENTEAFF.

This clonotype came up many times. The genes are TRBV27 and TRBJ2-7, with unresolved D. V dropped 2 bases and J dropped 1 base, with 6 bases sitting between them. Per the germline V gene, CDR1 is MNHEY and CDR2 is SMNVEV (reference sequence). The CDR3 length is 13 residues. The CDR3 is CASSLKGSYEQYF. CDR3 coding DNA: TGTGCCAGCAGTTTAAAAGGGTCCTACGAGCAGTACTTC.

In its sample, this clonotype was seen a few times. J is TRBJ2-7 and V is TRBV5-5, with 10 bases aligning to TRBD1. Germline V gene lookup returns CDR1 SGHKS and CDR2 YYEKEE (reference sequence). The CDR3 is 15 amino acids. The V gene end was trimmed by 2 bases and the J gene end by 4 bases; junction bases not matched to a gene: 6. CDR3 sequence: CASSFGTGVGYEQYF. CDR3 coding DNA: TGTGCCAGCAGCTTTGGGACAGGGGTTGGATACGAGCAGTACTTC.

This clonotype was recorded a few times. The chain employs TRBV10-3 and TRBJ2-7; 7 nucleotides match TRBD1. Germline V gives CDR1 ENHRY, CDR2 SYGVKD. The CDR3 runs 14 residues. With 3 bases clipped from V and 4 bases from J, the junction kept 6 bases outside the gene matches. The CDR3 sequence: CAISESRDSYEQYF. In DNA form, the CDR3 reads TGTGCCATCAGTGAATCCCGGGACAGTTACGAGCAGTACTTC.

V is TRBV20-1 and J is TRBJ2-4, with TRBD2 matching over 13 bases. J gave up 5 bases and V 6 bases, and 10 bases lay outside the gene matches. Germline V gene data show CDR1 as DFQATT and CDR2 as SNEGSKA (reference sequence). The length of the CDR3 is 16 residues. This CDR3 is CSARTSGRRGENIQYF. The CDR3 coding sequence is TGCAGTGCCCGGACTAGCGGGAGAAGGGGGGAAAACATTCAGTACTTC.